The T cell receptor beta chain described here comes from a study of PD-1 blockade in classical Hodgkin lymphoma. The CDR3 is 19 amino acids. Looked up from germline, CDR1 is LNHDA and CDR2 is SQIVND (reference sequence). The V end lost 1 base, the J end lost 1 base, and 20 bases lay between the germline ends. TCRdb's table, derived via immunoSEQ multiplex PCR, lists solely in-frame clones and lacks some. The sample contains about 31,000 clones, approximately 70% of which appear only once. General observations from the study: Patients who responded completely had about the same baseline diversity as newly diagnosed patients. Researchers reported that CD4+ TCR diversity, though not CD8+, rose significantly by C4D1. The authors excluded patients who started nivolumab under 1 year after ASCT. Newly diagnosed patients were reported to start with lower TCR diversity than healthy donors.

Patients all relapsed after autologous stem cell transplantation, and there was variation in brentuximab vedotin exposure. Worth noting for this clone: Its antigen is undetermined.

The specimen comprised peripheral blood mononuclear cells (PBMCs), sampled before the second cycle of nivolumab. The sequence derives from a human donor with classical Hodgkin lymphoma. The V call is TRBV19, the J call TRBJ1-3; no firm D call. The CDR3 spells CASSIALRFWGTSGNTIYF. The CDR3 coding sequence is TGTGCCAGTAGTATAGCCCTACGTTTCTGGGGAACATCTGGAAACACCATATATTTT. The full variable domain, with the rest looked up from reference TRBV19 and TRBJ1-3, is DGGITQSPKYLFRKEGQNVTLSCEQNLNHDAMYWYRQDPGQGLRLIYYSQIVNDFQKGDIAEGYSVSREKKESFPLTVTSAQKNPTAFYLCASSIALRFWGTSGNTIYFGEGSWLTVV.